Listed here are 10 T cell receptor beta chains from one sample, sequenced in a study of T cells in Graves' hyperthyroidism and ophthalmopathy. RNA transcripts gave rise to amplified TCR beta CDR3 regions. Researchers ran a first-round RT-PCR on the TCR CDR3 using the HTBI primer set. TCRdb used MiXCR to reprocess the multiplex PCR reads, holding one entry per CDR3 protein. The top ten clones hold about an eighth of a sample with around 250,000 distinct CDR3 sequences, more than 14% of them seen once. The sample was blood. The origin of the receptors is a woman aged 40-49 years with Graves' hyperthyroidism that later progressed to Graves' ophthalmopathy.

This clonotype was recorded a few times. A junction end diverges from the germline sequence, so it may reflect a read error. The chain employs TRBV3-1 and TRBJ2-2; D remains ambiguous. Germline CDR1 reads LGHDT; CDR2 reads YNNKEL (reference sequence). There are 15 residues in the CDR3. The CDR3 sequence: CACSLSAVSTGELFF. The CDR3 coding sequence is TGTGCCTGCAGCCTGTCGGCAGTGAGCACCGGGGAGCTGTTTTTT.

V usage is TRBV5-6 and J usage is TRBJ2-7; D is possibly TRBD1 or TRBD2 (7 bases each). Trimming shortened V by 4 bases and J by 1 base, and 15 bases separated the two germline ends. In germline, CDR1 is SGHDT, CDR2 YYEEEE. There are 15 residues in the CDR3. CDR3 residues: CASSVGTAGSYEQYF. CDR3 DNA: TGTGCCAGCAGCGTGGGGACAGCGGGGTCCTACGAGCAGTACTTC.

This clonotype occurred many times. J is TRBJ2-1 and V is TRBV27, with D perhaps matching TRBD2 (5 bases). This CDR3 region has 15 residues. With 2 bases removed from V and 0 bases from J, the gap between germline ends came to 8 bases. Per the germline V gene, CDR1 is MNHEY and CDR2 is SMNVEV (reference sequence). The CDR3 sequence is CASSLRGPSYNEQFF. Here the CDR3 DNA reads TGTGCCAGCAGTTTACGAGGGCCCTCCTACAATGAGCAGTTCTTC.

The genes are TRBV28 and TRBJ2-7; D possibly corresponds to TRBD2 (6 bases). CDR3 length equals 15 residues. The germline V gene has CDR1 MDHEN and CDR2 SYDVKM. Trimming cost V 3 bases and J 3 bases, with 15 bases left between them. The CDR3: CASSFGLTGVYEQYF. The CDR3, as DNA: TGTGCCAGCAGTTTCGGGCTAACGGGAGTCTACGAGCAGTACTTC.

This clonotype appeared many times. V is TRBV6-1 and J is TRBJ2-7; TRBD2 matches 13 bases. This CDR3 has 17 residues. Germline V gene lookup returns CDR1 MNHNS and CDR2 SASEGT. J lost 4 bases, V lost 5 bases, and 11 bases had no gene match. The CDR3 DNA reads as TGTGCCAGCAGTTATGCTCGGGGACTAGCGGGGTCATACGAGCAGTACTTC. Residues: CASSYARGLAGSYEQYF.

This clonotype was observed a single time. This chain links TRBV5-1 with TRBJ2-2; 11 bases agree with TRBD2. This CDR3 region has 15 residues. V trimming: 4 bases; J trimming: 6 bases; junction bases outside the gene matches: 5. Germline V gene sequence: CDR1 SGHRS, CDR2 YFSETQ. CDR3 sequence reads: CASSPGLAVPGELFF. DNA of the CDR3: TGCGCCAGCAGCCCGGGACTAGCGGTTCCCGGGGAGCTGTTTTTT.

There are a few counts of this clonotype. The chain couples TRBV7-3 to TRBJ1-1; the D gene is possibly TRBD1 (6 bases). CDR1 and CDR2 (germline): SGHTA, FQGTGA. With 5 bases removed from V and 7 bases from J, the gap between germline ends came to 17 bases. The CDR3 extends over 14 amino acids. CDR3 DNA sequence: TGTGCCAGCAGCCCTACACAGGGATCAGGTGAAGCTTTCTTT. This codes for CASSPTQGSGEAFF.

Only a few counts were recorded for this clonotype. The chain links TRBV19 to TRBJ1-2, with D possibly TRBD1 on 5 matching bases. V was cut by 3 bases and J by 5 bases, with 10 bases left in between. Germline V gives CDR1 LNHDA, CDR2 SQIVND (reference sequence). The CDR3 is 13 residues long. The CDR3 bases are TGTGCCAGTAGTATCTCACAGGAGTATGGCTACACCTTC. Protein sequence: CASSISQEYGYTF.

This clonotype was detected ten times or more. This CDR3 is CSARMAGGYEQYF. The CDR3 nucleotides are TGCAGTGCTAGAATGGCGGGAGGCTACGAGCAGTACTTC. V gene TRBV20-1 combines with J gene TRBJ2-7, with 8 nucleotides matching TRBD2. With V trimmed by 2 bases and J by 3 bases, 3 bases remained unmatched. The CDR3 is made up of 13 amino acids. Germline CDR1 and CDR2: DFQATT and SNEGSKA (reference sequence).

This clonotype was observed many times. The V and J genes are TRBV10-3 and TRBJ2-7; D remains unclear. The CDR3 has 13 amino acids. Trimming took off 6 bases at V and 0 bases at J, with 9 bases between the two ends. Germline CDR1 ENHRY, CDR2 SYGVKD. In nucleotides, the CDR3 is TGTGCCATCAGCCCGTCCCCCTCCTACGAGCAGTACTTC. Protein: CAISPSPSYEQYF.